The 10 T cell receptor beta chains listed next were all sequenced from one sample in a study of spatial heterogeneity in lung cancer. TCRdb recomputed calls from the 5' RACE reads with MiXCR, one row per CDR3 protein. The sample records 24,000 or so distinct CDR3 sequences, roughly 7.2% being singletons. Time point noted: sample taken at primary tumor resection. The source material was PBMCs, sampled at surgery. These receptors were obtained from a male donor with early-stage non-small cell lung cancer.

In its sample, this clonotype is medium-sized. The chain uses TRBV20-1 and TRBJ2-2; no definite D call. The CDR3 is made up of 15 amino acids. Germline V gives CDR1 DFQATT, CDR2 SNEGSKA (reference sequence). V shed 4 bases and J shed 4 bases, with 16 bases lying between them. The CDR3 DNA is TGCAGTGCTACTGACTCGGCGACGCGCACCGGGGAGCTGTTTTTT. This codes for CSATDSATRTGELFF.

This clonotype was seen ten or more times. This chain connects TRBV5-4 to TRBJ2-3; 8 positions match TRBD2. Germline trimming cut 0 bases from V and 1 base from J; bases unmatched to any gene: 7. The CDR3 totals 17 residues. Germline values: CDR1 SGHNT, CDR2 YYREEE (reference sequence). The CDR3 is CASSLDARAGGTDTQYF. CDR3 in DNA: TGTGCCAGCAGCTTGGACGCCCGAGCGGGAGGCACAGATACGCAGTATTTT.

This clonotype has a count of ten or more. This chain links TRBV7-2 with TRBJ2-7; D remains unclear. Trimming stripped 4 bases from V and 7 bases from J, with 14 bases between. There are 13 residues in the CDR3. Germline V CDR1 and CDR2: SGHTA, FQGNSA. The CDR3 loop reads CASSSLGPAEQYV. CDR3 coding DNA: TGTGCCAGCAGCTCTCTCGGCCCCGCGGAGCAGTACGTC.

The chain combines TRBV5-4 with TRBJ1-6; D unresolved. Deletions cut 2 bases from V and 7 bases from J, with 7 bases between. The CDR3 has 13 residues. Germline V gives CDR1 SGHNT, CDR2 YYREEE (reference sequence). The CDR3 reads CASSFGENSPLHF. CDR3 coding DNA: TGTGCCAGCAGCTTTGGGGAAAATTCACCCCTCCACTTT.

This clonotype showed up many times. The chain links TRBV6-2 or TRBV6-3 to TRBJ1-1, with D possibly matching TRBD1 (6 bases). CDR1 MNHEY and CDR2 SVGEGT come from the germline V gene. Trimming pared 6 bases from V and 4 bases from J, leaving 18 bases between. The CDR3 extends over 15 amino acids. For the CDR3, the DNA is TGTGCCAGCAGATTCACAGGGTTCGTGAGCACTGAAGCTTTCTTT. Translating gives CASRFTGFVSTEAFF.

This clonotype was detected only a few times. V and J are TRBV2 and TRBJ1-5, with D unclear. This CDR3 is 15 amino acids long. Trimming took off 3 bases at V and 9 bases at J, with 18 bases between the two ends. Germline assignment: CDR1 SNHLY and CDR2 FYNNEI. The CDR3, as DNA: TGTGCCAGCAGTGAGGTGGTAGGTCGTCTTTCGCCCCAGCATTTT. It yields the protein CASSEVVGRLSPQHF.

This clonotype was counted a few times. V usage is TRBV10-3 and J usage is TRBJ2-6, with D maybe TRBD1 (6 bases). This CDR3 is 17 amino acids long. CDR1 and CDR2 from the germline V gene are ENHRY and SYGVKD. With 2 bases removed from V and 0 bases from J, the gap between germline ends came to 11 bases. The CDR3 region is CAISERGTNSGANVLTF. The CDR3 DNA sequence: TGTGCCATCAGTGAGAGGGGGACCAACTCTGGGGCCAACGTCCTGACTTTC.

The chain's CDR3 is CASSLLGGEAQYF. Written as DNA, the CDR3 is TGTGCCAGCAGCCTCCTGGGAGGGGAGGCCCAGTACTTC. The V and J genes are TRBV3-1 and TRBJ2-5; 7 nucleotides line up with TRBD2. CDR1 and CDR2 (germline): LGHDT, YNNKEL (reference sequence). The CDR3 contains 13 residues. Germline trimming cut 4 bases from V and 9 bases from J; bases unmatched to any gene: 8.

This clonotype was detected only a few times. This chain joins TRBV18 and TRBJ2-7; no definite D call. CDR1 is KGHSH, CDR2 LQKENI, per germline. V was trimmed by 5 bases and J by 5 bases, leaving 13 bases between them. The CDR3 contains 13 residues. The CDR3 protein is CASSGDKYHEQYF. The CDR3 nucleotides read TGTGCCAGCTCAGGCGACAAGTACCACGAGCAGTACTTC.

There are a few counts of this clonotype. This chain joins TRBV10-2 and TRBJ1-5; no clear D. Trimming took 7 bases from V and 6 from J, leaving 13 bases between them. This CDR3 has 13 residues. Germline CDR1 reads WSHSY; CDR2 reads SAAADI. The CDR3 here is CASTEHHVQPQHF. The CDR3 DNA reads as TGCGCCAGCACCGAACATCACGTTCAGCCCCAGCATTTT.